Sequencing of this T cell receptor beta chain was carried out in a study of blood T cell repertoires in COVID-19. About the research overall: Donors in the United States, Italy and Spain gave samples during acute or convalescent COVID-19. T cells, B-cell-depleted T cells, or PBMCs provided the cDNA or gDNA that served as material.

Trimming cost V 3 bases and J 4 bases; bases outside gene matches: 3. There are 13 residues in the CDR3. Germline V CDR1 and CDR2: SGDLS, YYNGEE. Clinical histories supplied by participants themselves formed the basis of cohort assignment. Original processing notes: For nucleated cells, counts were estimated from reference gene primer amplification. Clones were sequenced by immunoSEQ multiplex PCR, and TCRdb holds only the in-frame ones, with some missing. Clonal size and the V and J genes are those of that table, whereas D and trimming came from the DNA. Of some 130,000 clones in the sample, 80% to 90% are singletons; the top ten hold less than 4.5%.

Sequencing was performed on PBMCs or T cells enriched from blood (not recorded which). The V and J genes are TRBV9 and TRBJ1-2; 7 bases map to TRBD1. This TCR came from a man aged 45-65 years who had recovered from COVID-19. DNA for the CDR3: TGTGCCAGCAGCGACGGGACAGTCTATGGCTACACCTTC. Translation gives CASSDGTVYGYTF.